This T cell receptor (beta chain) was profiled in a study of cytomegalovirus exposure and HLA in healthy donors. Study outcomes and limitations: Fewer than 200 TCR beta chains were listed as cytomegalovirus-associated. Many donors carried some public TCRs, although rarity characterized most TCR sequences. Cytomegalovirus status, reportedly, was diagnosed with high specificity and sensitivity by the classifier.

As for this clone: The antigen is unknown.

The donors were in the approximately 120-subject validation cohort; that cohort was separate from the approximately 700-subject first cohort. Repertoires were generated with immunoSEQ multiplex PCR, while TCRdb's copy carries only in-frame clones and drops some. This table holds about 130,000 clones, 95% to 97% found once. CDR3 size: 17 residues. V was cut by 4 bases and J by 5 bases, with 24 bases left in between. The V gene's germline CDR1 is SGHTA and CDR2 FQGNSA. The specimen sequenced was PBMCs. The sequence came from a man aged 18 to 30 in good health and CMV-seronegative. The chain links TRBV7-2 to TRBJ2-7, with D maybe TRBD2 (6 bases). The CDR3 loop is CASSSEEGGVGIHEQYF. The CDR3 DNA follows: TGTGCCAGCAGCTCGGAGGAGGGTGGCGTAGGAATACACGAGCAGTACTTC.